Following are 29 T cell receptor beta chains from one sample sequenced in a study of radiotherapy plus CTLA-4 blockade in lung cancer. Here immunoSEQ multiplex PCR was the method, and the copy in TCRdb shows in-frame clones only, minus some. The sample lists roughly 80,000 clones, more than 60% occurring once. Sequencing was performed on peripheral blood, taken from a patient treated with radiotherapy plus ipilimumab. The receptors originated from a human donor with non-small cell lung cancer who had a partial response to radiotherapy plus ipilimumab. Some clones in this sample may be carry-over from other donors' samples.

The rearrangement links TRBV5-8 to TRBJ1-4; D perhaps matches TRBD1 (5 bases). Germline V gene lookup returns CDR1 SGHTS and CDR2 YDEGEE. Trimming left V 4 bases short and J 6 bases short, with 13 bases between. This CDR3 is built from 14 residues. The CDR3 here is CASSLGGTYEKLFF. CDR3 nucleotide sequence: TGTGCCAGCAGCCTCGGGGGGACGTATGAAAAACTGTTTTTT.

The chain links TRBV5-1 to TRBJ2-2; 7 nucleotides align to TRBD1. The length of the CDR3 is 15 residues. The V gene's germline CDR1 is SGHRS and CDR2 YFSETQ. With V trimmed by 0 bases and J by 6 bases, 5 bases remained unmatched. The CDR3 DNA reads TGCGCCAGCAGCTTGGGGGGGACAGTGGCCGGGGAGCTGTTTTTT. Protein product: CASSLGGTVAGELFF.

The chain links TRBV11-3 to TRBJ2-5; D call uncertain. Germline V CDR1 and CDR2: SGHNT, YENEEA. This CDR3 contains 13 residues. Between the trimmed V and J ends, which lost 3 bases and 1 base, there was a span of 6 bases. The CDR3: CASSFRSQETQYF. The CDR3 DNA is TGTGCCAGCAGCTTTAGGAGCCAAGAGACCCAGTACTTC.

The gene calls are TRBV4-3 and TRBJ1-2, with 10 bases matching TRBD1. CDR1 is LGHNA, CDR2 YSLEER, per germline. V lost 1 base and J lost 3; bases outside the gene matches: 2. The CDR3 has 15 amino acids. CDR3 sequence: CASSQGTGGDYGYTF. The CDR3 DNA follows: TGCGCCAGCAGCCAAGGGACAGGGGGGGACTATGGCTACACCTTC.

This clone was found a few times. The chain joins TRBV5-1 to TRBJ1-1, with D possibly TRBD1 on 5 matching bases. The CDR3 has 15 amino acids. V lost 0 bases to trimming and J lost 0 bases, with 9 bases between them. The V gene's germline CDR1 is SGHRS and CDR2 YFSETQ. Here the CDR3 reads CASSLGSGVNTEAFF. In DNA form, the CDR3 reads TGCGCCAGCAGCTTGGGGTCGGGGGTGAACACTGAAGCTTTCTTT.

V gene TRBV19 combines with J gene TRBJ2-1, with D tentatively TRBD2 (7 bases). The CDR3 is 15 amino acids. The germline CDR1 and CDR2 sequences are LNHDA and SQIVND (reference sequence). Trimming took off 5 bases at V and 2 bases at J, with 13 bases between the two ends. CDR3 amino acids: CASSLRGGAYNEQFF. CDR3 coding DNA: TGTGCCAGTAGTCTAAGGGGGGGGGCCTACAATGAGCAGTTCTTC.

J is TRBJ2-1 and V is TRBV28, with TRBD2 matching 11 bases. CDR1 is MDHEN and CDR2 is SYDVKM in the germline V gene. The V segment lost 11 bases and the J segment 7 bases; nucleotides outside the gene matches: 7. CDR3 size: 13 residues. The CDR3 protein is CAGTSGRGNEQFF. The CDR3 DNA sequence: TGTGCCGGAACTAGCGGGAGAGGTAATGAGCAGTTCTTC.

The V gene is TRBV7-2, the J gene TRBJ1-6, with 7 bases fitting TRBD1. The CDR3 covers 19 residues. The J segment lost 7 bases and the V segment lost 2 bases, leaving 17 bases of the junction unmatched. Germline-derived CDR1 and CDR2 are SGHTA and FQGNSA. The CDR3 loop reads CASSLTLWDSKAWNSPLHF. In nucleotides, the CDR3 is TGTGCCAGCAGCTTAACGCTGTGGGACAGCAAGGCTTGGAATTCACCCCTCCACTTT. Using reference TRBV7-2 and TRBJ1-6 for the parts outside the CDR3, the full variable domain is GAGVSQSPSNKVTEKGKDVELRCDPISGHTALYWYRQSLGQGLEFLIYFQGNSAPDKSGLPSDRFSAERTGGSVSTLTIQRTQQEDSAVYLCASSLTLWDSKAWNSPLHFGNGTRLTVT.

The CDR3 DNA sequence: TGTGCCAGCAGTTACAGGGGGCGTTGGACTGAAGCTTTCTTT. Amino acid sequence: CASSYRGRWTEAFF. The chain has TRBV27 and TRBJ1-1, with TRBD1 identical over 9 bases. Trimming at V came to 4 bases and at J to 5 bases, leaving 5 bases not matched to a gene. In germline, CDR1 is MNHEY, CDR2 SMNVEV (reference sequence). CDR3 length: 14 residues.

The rearrangement uses TRBV4-3 and TRBJ1-4, with TRBD1 matching over 9 bases. The CDR3 sequence is 15 residues long. V lost 4 bases to trimming and J lost 10 bases; unmatched junction nucleotides: 10. The V gene's germline CDR1 is LGHNA and CDR2 YSLEER. The CDR3 loop reads CASSPTPDRGGKLFF. In nucleotides, the CDR3 is TGCGCCAGCAGCCCCACTCCGGACAGGGGAGGAAAACTGTTTTTT.

This chain links TRBV19 with TRBJ2-1; 7 bases are a match to TRBD2. Germline values: CDR1 LNHDA, CDR2 SQIVND (reference sequence). The CDR3 contains 15 residues. V lost 3 bases and J lost 0; bases outside the gene matches: 2. CDR3 protein: CASSMGGNSYNEQFF. The CDR3 bases are TGTGCCAGTAGTATGGGGGGGAACTCCTACAATGAGCAGTTCTTC.

The chain combines TRBV4-2 with TRBJ1-4; D perhaps matches TRBD1 (5 bases). In germline, CDR1 is LGHNA, CDR2 YNFKEQ. CDR3 length: 15 residues. Trimming stripped 2 bases from V and 5 bases from J, with 12 bases between. The CDR3 sequence: CASSQQRQLNEKLFF. For the CDR3, the DNA is TGTGCCAGCAGCCAACAAAGACAGTTGAATGAAAAACTGTTTTTT.

V gene TRBV7-9 combines with J gene TRBJ2-2; TRBD1 matches 7 bases. Germline V gene data show CDR1 as SEHNR and CDR2 as FQNEAQ (reference sequence). The trim removed 5 bases at V and 4 bases at J, leaving 1 base unmatched. The CDR3 loop spans 13 amino acids. CDR3 amino acids: CASSRGRTGELFF. CDR3 nucleotide sequence: TGTGCCAGCAGCAGGGGGCGCACCGGGGAGCTGTTTTTT. Full variable domain (remainder filled in from reference TRBV7-9 and TRBJ2-2): DTGVSQNPRHKITKRGQNVTFRCDPISEHNRLYWYRQTLGQGPEFLTYFQNEAQLEKSRLLSDRFSAERPKGSFSTLEIQRTEQGDSAMYLCASSRGRTGELFFGEGSRLTVL.

The J gene is TRBJ2-1, the V gene TRBV28; possibly TRBD2 for D (6 bases). The CDR3 loop spans 14 amino acids. CDR1 is MDHEN and CDR2 is SYDVKM in the germline V gene. V was shortened by 7 bases and J by 4 bases, with 14 bases between the two germline ends. The CDR3 coding sequence is TGTGCCAGCATTCTCCATGGGGGGTACAATGAGCAGTTCTTC. Translated: CASILHGGYNEQFF.

Turning to this clone: The CDR3 does not end in the conserved phenylalanine or tryptophan, so this is likely a read error. J is TRBJ2-3 and V is TRBV10-3; D is undetermined. The CDR3 consists of 14 residues. The V gene's germline CDR1 is ENHRY and CDR2 SYGVKD. V lost 4 bases and J 4 bases, leaving 12 bases between the germline ends. The CDR3: CAISVDTSSDTQYS. CDR3 sequence (DNA): TGTGCCATCAGTGTTGACACTTCATCAGATACGCAGTATTCT.

V gene TRBV6-1 combines with J gene TRBJ2-2, with D unresolved. CDR3 size: 14 residues. The V gene lost 2 bases and the J gene lost 1 base, with 5 bases spanning the gap. Germline loops: CDR1 MNHNS, CDR2 SASEGT. CDR3 sequence reads: CASSEIENTGELFF. CDR3 in DNA: TGTGCCAGCAGTGAAATAGAGAACACCGGGGAGCTGTTTTTT.

This chain's CDR3 is CASTTGRHGYTF. In DNA form, the CDR3 reads TGTGCCAGCACGACAGGCAGACATGGCTACACCTTC. The J gene is TRBJ1-2, the V gene TRBV27, with D tentatively TRBD1 (6 bases). Per germline, CDR1 MNHEY and CDR2 SMNVEV (reference sequence). Trimming removed 7 bases at V and 6 bases at J, with 12 bases between. CDR3 length: 12 amino acids.

CDR3 coding DNA: TGTGCCAGCTCCCCCTATGTGGAGGAGACCCAGTACTTC. It encodes CASSPYVEETQYF. This sequence joins TRBV18 and TRBJ2-5; D is unresolved. CDR1 and CDR2 from the germline V gene are KGHSH and LQKENI. The CDR3 consists of 13 residues. Trimming left V 6 bases short and J 5 bases short, with 13 bases between. Full variable domain (remainder filled in from reference TRBV18 and TRBJ2-5): NAGVMQNPRHLVRRRGQEARLRCSPMKGHSHVYWYRQLPEEGLKFMVYLQKENIIDESGMPKERFSAEFPKEGPSILRIQQVVRGDSAAYFCASSPYVEETQYFGPGTRLLVL.

Regarding this clone: The sample contains more than one DNA sequence encoding this CDR3. The CDR3 protein is CASSLGDSGNTIYF. The CDR3 region has the DNA TGCGCCAGCAGCTTGGGAGACTCTGGAAACACCATATATTTT. V is TRBV5-1 and J is TRBJ1-3; D is unclear. The CDR3 sequence is 14 residues long. The V end lost 0 bases, the J end lost 0 bases, and 4 bases lay between the germline ends. Germline lookup yields CDR1 SGHRS and CDR2 YFSETQ.

The rearrangement links TRBV19 to TRBJ1-3, with D tentatively TRBD1 (5 bases). V shed 5 bases and J shed 0 bases, with 17 bases lying between them. The CDR3 loop spans 17 amino acids. Looked up from germline, CDR1 is LNHDA and CDR2 is SQIVND (reference sequence). CDR3 in DNA: TGTGCCAGTAGTCAAGACAGAGAGACACTCTCTGGAAACACCATATATTTT. Residues: CASSQDRETLSGNTIYF. Filled out from reference TRBV19 and TRBJ1-3, the complete variable domain reads DGGITQSPKYLFRKEGQNVTLSCEQNLNHDAMYWYRQDPGQGLRLIYYSQIVNDFQKGDIAEGYSVSREKKESFPLTVTSAQKNPTAFYLCASSQDRETLSGNTIYFGEGSWLTVV.

This chain links TRBV5-1 with TRBJ2-1; 8 bases line up with TRBD2. This CDR3 has 15 residues. V lost 4 bases to trimming and J lost 6 bases; unmatched junction nucleotides: 9. Germline CDR1 reads SGHRS; CDR2 reads YFSETQ. The CDR3 sequence: CASSPTSGLFNEQFF. The CDR3 DNA is TGCGCCAGCAGCCCAACTAGCGGTCTTTTCAATGAGCAGTTCTTC.

The count of this clone is one. V and J are TRBV6-5 and TRBJ2-2, with TRBD2 identical over 9 bases. J lost 6 bases, V lost 2 bases, and 7 bases had no gene match. Germline V CDR1 and CDR2: MNHEY, SVGAGI. CDR3 size: 16 residues. CDR3 amino acids: CASSYGGGRASGELFF. CDR3 sequence (DNA): TGTGCCAGCAGTTACGGGGGCGGGAGGGCCTCCGGGGAGCTGTTTTTT.

The V call is TRBV14, the J call TRBJ2-5; the D is unclear. The closer fit of TRBJ2-7 to the DNA end suggests the J call may be wrong. In germline, CDR1 is SGHDN, CDR2 FVKESK. The CDR3 loop spans 13 amino acids. The CDR3 is CASSQDKEFEQYF. The CDR3 coding sequence is TGTGCCAGCAGCCAAGATAAAGAGTTCGAGCAGTACTTC.

There are a few counts of this clone. The gene calls are TRBV7-5 and TRBJ1-1; the table's D gene call, TRBD1, was not cross checked with the DNA. TRBV7-5 is listed as a pseudogene. There are 12 residues in the CDR3. The CDR3 sequence: CASSPGYSEAFF. As DNA, the CDR3 is TGTGCCAGCAGCCCAGGATACAGTGAAGCTTTCTTT.

V is TRBV5-1 and J is TRBJ2-1; 7 bases match TRBD2. With 0 bases clipped from V and 4 bases from J, the junction kept 19 bases outside the gene matches. CDR1 SGHRS and CDR2 YFSETQ come from the germline V gene. The CDR3 contains 20 residues. The CDR3 coding sequence is TGCGCCAGCAGCTTGGGGTTAGGACTAGATATTGCCCTAAAATACAATGAGCAGTTCTTC. Its protein is CASSLGLGLDIALKYNEQFF.

This sequence joins TRBV27 and TRBJ2-7; 12 bases fit TRBD2. Per the germline V gene, CDR1 is MNHEY and CDR2 is SMNVEV (reference sequence). The CDR3 contains 17 residues. J was trimmed by 0 bases and V by 4 bases; bases with no gene match: 7. The CDR3 region has the DNA TGTGCCAGCAGTTCCCCCCAACTAGCGGGAGGCTCCTACGAGCAGTACTTC. This translates into CASSSPQLAGGSYEQYF.

The chain employs TRBV6-5 and TRBJ2-7; 7 bases align to TRBD2. J was trimmed by 5 bases and V by 8 bases; bases with no gene match: 15. This CDR3 contains 15 residues. Germline CDR1 and CDR2: MNHEY and SVGAGI. CDR3 coding DNA: TGTGCCAGCCGCGGACTCGTCGCGGGGGACGACGAGCAGTACTTC. Its translation: CASRGLVAGDDEQYF.

This clone showed up just once. This chain links TRBV18 with TRBJ1-5, with TRBD1 as a possible D gene (5 bases). Germline CDR1 reads KGHSH; CDR2 reads LQKENI. Trimming took 2 bases from V and 0 from J, leaving 11 bases between them. The CDR3 has 16 amino acids. In DNA form, the CDR3 reads TGTGCCAGCTCACCAGGGACTCCTAATAGCAATCAGCCCCAGCATTTT. Protein: CASSPGTPNSNQPQHF.

The CDR3 reads CASSTPSGGQDTQYF. CDR3 nucleotides: TGTGCCAGTAGTACCCCGTCGGGGGGTCAGGATACGCAGTATTTT. The chain has TRBV19 and TRBJ2-3; 7 nucleotides line up with TRBD2. The germline gives CDR1 LNHDA, CDR2 SQIVND (reference sequence). V lost 4 bases to trimming and J lost 6 bases; unmatched junction nucleotides: 10. The CDR3 runs to 15 residues. Complete variable domain (other parts from reference TRBV19 and TRBJ2-3): DGGITQSPKYLFRKEGQNVTLSCEQNLNHDAMYWYRQDPGQGLRLIYYSQIVNDFQKGDIAEGYSVSREKKESFPLTVTSAQKNPTAFYLCASSTPSGGQDTQYFGPGTRLTVL.